This TCR beta chain was identified in a study of CD8 T cells in Susac syndrome (dated by TCRdb to between 2018 and 2021). Background for the entire study: Of the Susac syndrome patients who were sequenced, 8 or 9 were in clinical remission while roughly 6 had clinically active disease. At blood withdrawal, Susac syndrome patients were therapy-naive, treated with corticosteroids (with IVIg additionally given to some), or treated with IVIg alone. Whether CD8+ T cell activation and differentiation in Susac syndrome was antigen driven was tested using repertoire sequencing. What the study reported, not specific to this receptor: In patients with Susac syndrome, the CD4+ T cell repertoire showed no detectable clonal expansion. The TCR sequencing and HLA analysis was acknowledged to have included a relatively small number of individuals.

RNA was extracted using the RNeasy kit, and about 0.5 to 1 ug of the RNA was reverse transcribed with random hexamers. TCR beta CDR3 regions were amplified with the immunoSEQ multiplex PCR assay covering 54 Vbeta and 13 Jbeta segments. To correct PCR amplification bias, a synthetic template baseline was used for both primer optimization and computational correction. As for the original processing: Reads were assigned to V, D and J genes according to IMGT and analyzed in immunoSEQ Analyzer, with only productive sequences retained. To calculate clonality, Shannon entropy was normalized by log2 of the number of productive unique sequences and then subtracted from one. For each patient and control, public and private clones were evaluated within the 100 most prevalent clones. Susac-specific clones were defined as absent from healthy and MS cohorts, over a thousand published viral clones and other ImmuneACCESS disease sequences. Using fastp at Q25 and MiXCR, TCRdb reprocessed the public reads and kept productive beta chains. Records with the same CDR3 protein are collapsed into one entry carrying the most frequent genes and DNA. Clone size and V and J calls follow TCRdb, not the original study. Present in this sample are some 200,000 distinct CDR3 sequences, under 97% of which were seen just once. Jointly, the top ten make up approximately 0.1% of the sample.

A single count supports this clonotype. Its antigen is currently not known. No base quality values were provided; no much bigger clone lies one nucleotide off. One read amounts to weak evidence. High-throughput TCR beta sequencing profiled peripheral blood CD8+ and CD4+ T cells from healthy donors, Susac syndrome patients and multiple sclerosis patients. Susac syndrome patients met recently defined diagnostic criteria for definite or probable disease. CD8+ TEMRA cells were enriched by FACS, while bulk CD8+ and CD4+ T cells were purified by magnetic negative isolation. Blood was collected in EDTA tubes and processed within 24 hours, with PBMCs isolated through density gradient centrifugation. PBMCs intended for TCR sequencing were frozen in liquid nitrogen and were later thawed in a 37 degrees C water bath. Purity of sorted or isolated CD4+, CD8+ and CD8+ TEMRA cells was at least 90%. Via the germline V gene, CDR1 is SGHRS and CDR2 YFSETQ. V is shortened by 0 bases, J by 0 bases, and the region joining them spans 12 bases. CDR3 length: 16 amino acids, cysteine to phenylalanine. Only the CDR3 DNA is retained, 48 bases long and in frame from the first base.

This TCR derives from a human donor with Susac syndrome. The sequenced material came from CD4+ T cells from PBMCs. Rearrangement joined TRBV5-1 to TRBJ2-5; TRBD1 is a possible D gene, resting on 5 matching bases. The nucleotide sequence is TGCGCCAGCAGCTTGGGCAGGACAAGTTACCAAGAGACCCAGTACTTC. It encodes CASSLGRTSYQETQYF.